Shown below are 20 T cell receptor beta chains from a single sample sequenced in a study of regulatory T cells in long-lasting Graves disease (dated by TCRdb to the early 2020s). Library creation used multiplex PCR. The sequencing machine was an Illumina HiSeq 4000. TCR beta libraries were built with iRepertoire HTBI primers and Arm-PCR amplification of CDR3 regions. TCRdb handled the public reads itself, with Q25 trimming in fastp and clone calling in MiXCR, and kept productive beta chains. For every CDR3 protein sequence, its rows merge into one entry that carries the most common genes and DNA. This sample holds 440,000 or so distinct CDR3 sequences; around 14% were observed only once. The ten largest clonotypes hold approximately 15% of the sample. According to the study, the label for this sample's time point signals: newly diagnosed GD, antithyroid drugs for less than 3 months. For both TCR sequencing and RNA sequencing, RNA was extracted from PBMCs in TRIzol.

The same sample was also studied in work on T cells in Graves' hyperthyroidism and ophthalmopathy.

The starting material was peripheral blood mononuclear cells (PBMCs), obtained at new diagnosis, from a patient treated with antithyroid drugs. These TCRs come from a woman aged 25-40 years with Graves disease. Donor details come from another sample of the same person, matched by shared clones.

This clonotype has more than one count but fewer than ten. The chain uses TRBV9 and TRBJ2-1; TRBD2 aligns across 11 bases. Germline lookup yields CDR1 SGDLS and CDR2 YYNGEE. This CDR3 contains 17 residues. The V and J ends lost 2 bases and 7 bases, in that order; junction bases with no gene match: 11. The DNA for the CDR3 is TGTGCCAGCAGCGTCTCGTATAGCGGGAGGGGTTCTAATGAGCAGTTCTTC. Its translation is CASSVSYSGRGSNEQFF.

This clonotype was picked up many times. The DNA for the CDR3 is TGTGCCAGCAGCTTAGAATTAGCCATAACCTATGAGCAGTTCTTC. Translated: CASSLELAITYEQFF. The J gene is TRBJ2-1, the V gene TRBV11-2; D is uncertain. Per germline, CDR1 SGHAT and CDR2 FQNNGV. The V end lost 0 bases, the J end lost 8 bases, and 14 bases lay between the germline ends. This CDR3 spans 15 amino acids.

In its sample, this clonotype was seen a few times. The rearrangement joins TRBV9 to TRBJ2-7; D remains ambiguous. Deletions cut 0 bases from V and 2 bases from J, with 12 bases between. Per germline, CDR1 SGDLS and CDR2 YYNGEE. The length of the CDR3 is 15 residues. The CDR3 reads CASSVGWSDTYEQYF. DNA for the CDR3: TGTGCCAGCAGCGTAGGATGGAGCGATACCTACGAGCAGTACTTC.

This clonotype was seen at least ten times. This chain uses TRBV11-2 with TRBJ1-5; D remains ambiguous. V lost 2 bases to trimming and J lost 4 bases, with 9 bases between them. Per germline, CDR1 SGHAT and CDR2 FQNNGV. There are 14 residues in the CDR3. The CDR3 sequence: CASSLNPGNQPQHF. The DNA for the CDR3 is TGTGCCAGCAGCTTAAACCCCGGGAATCAGCCCCAGCATTTT.

This clonotype occurred many times. The junction and the germline gene differ at one end; a read error may be behind it. The J gene is TRBJ2-7, the V gene TRBV11-2; D perhaps matches TRBD2 (6 bases). There are 13 residues in the CDR3. Germline CDR1 SGHAT, CDR2 FQNNGV. The CDR3 protein is CASSQGLLYEQYF. CDR3 DNA: TGCGCCAGCAGCCAGGGACTCCTCTACGAGCAGTACTTC. The variable domain in full, completed from reference TRBV11-2 and TRBJ2-7, reads EAGVAQSPRYKIIEKRQSVAFWCNPISGHATLYWYQQILGQGPKLLIQFQNNGVVDDSQLPKDRFSAERLKGVDSTLKIQPAKLEDSAVYLCASSQGLLYEQYFGPGTRLTVT.

This chain joins TRBV6-2 or TRBV6-3 and TRBJ2-3; 8 nucleotides line up with TRBD2. CDR1 and CDR2 (germline): MNHEY, SVGEGT. There are 15 residues in the CDR3. V was clipped by 7 bases and J by 4 bases; unmatched bases: 10. Written as DNA, the CDR3 is TGTGCCAGCATCAGACGGGAGGGCCGGGCAGATACGCAGTATTTT. This translates into CASIRREGRADTQYF.

This clonotype was seen repeatedly, ten times or more. The chain employs TRBV27 and TRBJ2-3, with D perhaps given as TRBD1 or TRBD2 (5 bases each). V was shortened by 5 bases and J by 0 bases, with 21 bases between the two germline ends. CDR1 is MNHEY and CDR2 is SMNVEV in the germline V gene (reference sequence). The CDR3 extends over 18 amino acids. CDR3 DNA sequence: TGTGCCAGCAGTCCACCCCCACTTGGGGGAGCTAGCACAGATACGCAGTATTTT. This gives the protein CASSPPPLGGASTDTQYF.

The chain carries TRBV29-1 and TRBJ1-2; D gene uncertain. The CDR3 has 11 residues. The germline gives CDR1 SQVTM, CDR2 ANQGSEA. V shed 2 bases and J shed 2 bases, with 3 bases lying between them. CDR3 bases: TGCAGCGTTGAACAGAACTATGGCTACACCTTC. Its protein is CSVEQNYGYTF. The complete variable domain, with remaining parts taken from reference TRBV29-1 and TRBJ1-2, reads SAVISQKPSRDICQRGTSLTIQCQVDSQVTMMFWYRQQPGQSLTLIATANQGSEATYESGFVIDKFPISRPNLTFSTLTVSNMSPEDSSIYLCSVEQNYGYTFGSGTRLTVV.

The chain joins TRBV7-8 to TRBJ2-3, with a tentative D call TRBD2 (5 bases). The CDR3 is 15 residues long. V lost 4 bases and J lost 4, with 15 bases in between. CDR1 is SGHVS, CDR2 FQNEAQ, per germline. The CDR3 nucleotides read TGTGCCAGCAGCTCACTAGTAACTGGTTCAGATACGCAGTATTTT. Encoded protein: CASSSLVTGSDTQYF.

This clonotype showed up just a few times. The rearrangement links TRBV5-1 to TRBJ2-1; 7 bases are shared with TRBD2. Germline V lookup: CDR1 SGHRS, CDR2 YFSETQ. V was pared by 3 bases and J by 3 bases, with 6 bases of the junction left unmatched. The CDR3 totals 15 residues. CDR3 bases: TGCGCCAGCAGCTCGGACGGGAGGAGCTACAATGAGCAGTTCTTC. This encodes CASSSDGRSYNEQFF.

The table lists this clonotype with many counts. The genes are TRBV7-6 and TRBJ2-5; TRBD2 agrees at 9 bases. CDR1 is SGHVS, CDR2 FNYEAQ, per germline. The CDR3 consists of 15 residues. With V trimmed by 4 bases and J by 4 bases, 7 bases remained unmatched. In DNA form, the CDR3 reads TGTGCCAGCAGCTGGGGACTAGCCATCGGAGAGACCCAGTACTTC. Translation: CASSWGLAIGETQYF.

This clonotype has ten or more counts. The chain carries TRBV6-5 and TRBJ2-1, with TRBD2 identical over 8 bases. The germline CDR1 and CDR2 sequences are MNHEY and SVGAGI. Trimming took 2 bases from V and 6 from J; bases not matched to a gene: 6. The CDR3 spans 15 residues. The CDR3 DNA is TGTGCCAGCAGTTACGGCGGGGGGCTTCGCAATGAGCAGTTCTTC. Amino acid sequence: CASSYGGGLRNEQFF.

V usage is TRBV2 and J usage is TRBJ2-1; TRBD2 matches 13 bases. The CDR3 loop spans 13 amino acids. Germline assignment: CDR1 SNHLY and CDR2 FYNNEI. The V segment lost 9 bases and the J segment 9 bases; nucleotides outside the gene matches: 5. Here the CDR3 DNA reads TGTGCCAGAAGGGGACTAGCGGGGTTTGAGCAGTTCTTC. Its translation is CARRGLAGFEQFF. The full variable domain, its missing parts supplied by reference TRBV2 and TRBJ2-1, is EPEVTQTPSHQVTQMGQEVILRCVPISNHLYFYWYRQILGQKVEFLVSFYNNEISEKSEIFDDQFSVERPDGSNFTLKIRSTKLEDSAMYFCARRGLAGFEQFFGPGTRLTVL.

The chain links TRBV6-2 or TRBV6-3 to TRBJ1-5; D gene uncertain. Germline CDR1 is MNHEY and CDR2 is SVGEGT. V shed 6 bases and J shed 11 bases, with 26 bases lying between them. This CDR3 has 16 residues. The CDR3 spells CASRLGLGRPRWSQHF. DNA of the CDR3: TGTGCCAGCAGACTTGGGCTCGGCAGGCCCCGCTGGTCCCAGCATTTT.

This chain uses TRBV20-1 with TRBJ2-1; 11 nucleotides agree with TRBD2. The V and J ends lost 5 bases and 1 base, in that order; junction bases with no gene match: 4. From germline, CDR1 is DFQATT and CDR2 SNEGSKA (reference sequence). The CDR3 loop spans 15 amino acids. CDR3 in DNA: TGCAGTGCTCCCACTAGCGGGAGATCCTACAATGAGCAGTTCTTC. Translating gives CSAPTSGRSYNEQFF.

This clonotype has more than one count but fewer than ten. The chain couples TRBV5-1 to TRBJ2-3; the D gene is possibly TRBD1 (7 bases). This CDR3 is 15 amino acids long. Trimming stripped 4 bases from V and 1 base from J, with 13 bases between. Germline CDR1 SGHRS, CDR2 YFSETQ. The DNA for the CDR3 is TGCGCCAGCAGCCCAGGGGGGACTCGCACAGATACGCAGTATTTT. It codes for CASSPGGTRTDTQYF.

This clonotype was detected many times. The chain has TRBV7-2 and TRBJ1-2; no firm D call. Deletions cut 6 bases from V and 4 bases from J, with 12 bases between. CDR3 length: 13 amino acids. CDR1 and CDR2 from the germline V gene are SGHTA and FQGNSA. CDR3 nucleotides: TGTGCCAGCAGGACACCGAGGGCCTATGGCTACACCTTC. It encodes CASRTPRAYGYTF.

This clonotype was counted at least ten times. The chain is built from TRBV20-1 and TRBJ1-1; TRBD1 aligns across 10 bases. Trimming cost V 3 bases and J 1 base; bases outside gene matches: 2. Germline CDR1 DFQATT, CDR2 SNEGSKA (reference sequence). The length of the CDR3 is 14 residues. The CDR3: CSARGQGKNTEAFF. CDR3 nucleotide sequence: TGCAGTGCTAGGGGACAGGGGAAGAACACTGAAGCTTTCTTT.

The chain combines TRBV4-1 with TRBJ2-1; D unclear. This CDR3 contains 16 residues. In germline, CDR1 is MGHRA, CDR2 YSYEKL. The V and J ends lost 3 bases and 3 bases respectively, with 15 bases between them. Here the CDR3 DNA reads TGCGCCAGCAGCCACAAGGGAACTGACATCTACAATGAGCAGTTCTTC. It yields the protein CASSHKGTDIYNEQFF.

The chain is built from TRBV2 and TRBJ2-2; 7 positions agree with TRBD1. In germline, CDR1 is SNHLY, CDR2 FYNNEI. The CDR3 sequence is 16 residues long. J gave up 6 bases and V 5 bases, and 12 bases lay outside the gene matches. CDR3 bases: TGTGCCAGCAGTCGCAGGACAGGTTTCCGTCCCGGGGAGCTGTTTTTT. Translated: CASSRRTGFRPGELFF.